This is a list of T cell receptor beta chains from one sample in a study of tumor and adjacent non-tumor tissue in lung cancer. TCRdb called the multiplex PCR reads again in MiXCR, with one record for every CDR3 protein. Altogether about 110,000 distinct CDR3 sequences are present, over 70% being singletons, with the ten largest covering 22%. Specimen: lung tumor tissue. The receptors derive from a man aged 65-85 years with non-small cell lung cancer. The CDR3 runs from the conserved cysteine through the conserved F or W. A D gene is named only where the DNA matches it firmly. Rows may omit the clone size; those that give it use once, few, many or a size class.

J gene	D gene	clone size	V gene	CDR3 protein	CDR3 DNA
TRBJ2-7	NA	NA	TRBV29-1	CSEETGNREQYF	TGCAGCGAGGAGACAGGGAATCGGGAGCAATACTTC
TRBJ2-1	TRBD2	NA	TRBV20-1	CRANSGLAGYNEQFF	TGCAGAGCTAACTCGGGACTAGCGGGTTACAATGAGCAGTTCTTC
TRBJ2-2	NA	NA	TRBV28	CASSLMGSNTGDLFF	TGTGCCAGCAGCTTAATGGGCTCGAACACCGGGGACCTGTTTTTT
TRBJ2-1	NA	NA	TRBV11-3	CASSLDPTGGRSEQFF	TGTGCCAGCAGCTTAGATCCTACGGGTGGCAGGAGTGAGCAGTTCTTC
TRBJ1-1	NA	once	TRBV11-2	CASRFANSRHTEAFF	TGTGCCAGCAGATTCGCCAACTCAAGGCACACTGAAGCTTTCTTT
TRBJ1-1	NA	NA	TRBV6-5	CASRWTWFNTEAFF	TGTGCCAGCAGGTGGACATGGTTTAACACTGAAGCTTTCTTT
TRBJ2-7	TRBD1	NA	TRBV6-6	CAREHPGGASYEQYF	TGTGCCCGCGAACACCCAGGGGGCGCTTCCTACGAGCAATACTTC
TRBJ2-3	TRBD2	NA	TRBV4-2	CARSQEREGRDTRCF	TGTGCCAGAAGCCAAGAACGGGAGGGCCGTGATACGCGGTGTTTT
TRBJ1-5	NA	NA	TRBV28	CASSLRLLGHNQPHHF	TGTGCCAGCAGTTTGCGGCTTTTAGGCCACAATCAGCCCCATCATTTT
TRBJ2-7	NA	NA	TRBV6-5	CAVVMRLSGSYEQYF	TGTGCCGTCGTAATGAGACTATCAGGTTCTTACGAGCAGTACTTC
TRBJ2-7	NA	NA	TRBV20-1	CNARDEASDGSYF	TGCAATGCTAGAGATGAAGCATCGGACGGTTCGTACTTC
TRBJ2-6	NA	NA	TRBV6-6	CASSRYTMSSGANVLSF	TGTGCCAGTAGTCGTTATACGATGAGTTCTGGGGCCAACGTCCTGAGTTTC
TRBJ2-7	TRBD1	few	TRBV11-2	CASSPDRGYGEQYF	TGTGCCAGCAGCCCGGACAGGGGGTATGGCGAGCAGTACTTC
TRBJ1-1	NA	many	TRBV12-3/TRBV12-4	CASRDHQGSTEAFF	TGTGCCAGCAGGGACCACCAGGGGAGCACTGAAGCTTTCTTT
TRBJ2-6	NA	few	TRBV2	CAAAGIGASGANVLTF	TGTGCCGCGGCCGGGATAGGAGCCTCTGGGGCCAACGTCCTGACTTTC
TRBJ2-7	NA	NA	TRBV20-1	CSARALLDEQYF	TGCAGTGCTAGAGCCCTACTCGACGAACAGTACTTC
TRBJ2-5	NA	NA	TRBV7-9	CASSLVVWGRETQYF	TGTGCCAGCAGCTTAGTCGTATGGGGTCGAGAGACCCAGTACTTC
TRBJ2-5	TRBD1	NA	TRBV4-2	CASSRLTGGRLEETQYF	TGTGCCAGCAGCCGCCTAACAGGGGGGAGGTTGGAAGAGACCCAATACTTC
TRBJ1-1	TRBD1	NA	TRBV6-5	CASNQTGGRREAFF	TGTGCCAGTAACCAGACAGGGGGCCGTCGTGAAGCTTTCTTT
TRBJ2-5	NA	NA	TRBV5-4	CASSLGGTVVIQYF	TGTGCCAGCAGCTTGGGTGGCACTGTTGTTATCCAGTACTTC
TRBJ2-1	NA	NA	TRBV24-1	CATNGMGRVNEQFF	TGTGCCACCAATGGCATGGGGCGGGTCAATGAGCAGTTCTTC
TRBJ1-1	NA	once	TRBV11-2	CDSNLGTSDKPFF	TGTGACAGTAATTTAGGGACATCCGATAAACCTTTCTTT
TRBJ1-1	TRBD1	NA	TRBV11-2	CASSLPKTGEDTEAFF	TGTGCCAGCAGCTTACCAAAGACAGGGGAAGATACTGAAGCTTTCTTT
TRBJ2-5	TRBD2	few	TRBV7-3	CASSWGLTQGSETQYF	TGTGCCAGCAGCTGGGGACTAACCCAAGGAAGCGAGACCCAGTACTTC
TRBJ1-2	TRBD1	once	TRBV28	CASSLTRGGGYTF	TGTGCCAGTAGTTTGACCAGGGGGGGTGGCTACACCTTC
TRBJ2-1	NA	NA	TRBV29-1	CRVGTTGYNEQFF	TGCCGCGTTGGAACGACAGGATATAATGAGCAGTTCTTC